This T cell receptor (beta chain) was sequenced in a study of cytomegalovirus exposure and HLA in healthy donors. Study results and caveats: Reported results showed that the classifier diagnosed cytomegalovirus status with high specificity and sensitivity. Among TCR beta chains, those listed as cytomegalovirus-associated numbered approximately 150. Later analysis reportedly placed an Asian-associated ancestry cluster below the roughly 640-donor mean in N-insertions. Most TCR beta V segments were productive about 87% or about 30% of the time in an earlier analysis.

As regards this clone: Its specificity is not known.

Germline CDR1 is SGHTA and CDR2 is FQGNSA. V was pared by 6 bases and J by 1 base, with 13 bases between. This CDR3 region has 14 residues. In the PCR, 60 Vbeta and 13 Jbeta primers were used. Using immunoSEQ multiplex PCR, the repertoire was profiled, and TCRdb retains in-frame clones only, with some absent. The sample contains some 180,000 clones, about 80% of which appear only once. This sequence was found in a woman in her 30s in good health and CMV-seropositive. The rearrangement uses TRBV7-2 and TRBJ2-7, with a weak D call TRBD2 (6 bases). The sequencing input was PBMCs. CDR3 nucleotide sequence: TGTGCCAGCAGTACATCTAGCGAATCCTACGAGCAGTACTTC. This sequence encodes CASSTSSESYEQYF.